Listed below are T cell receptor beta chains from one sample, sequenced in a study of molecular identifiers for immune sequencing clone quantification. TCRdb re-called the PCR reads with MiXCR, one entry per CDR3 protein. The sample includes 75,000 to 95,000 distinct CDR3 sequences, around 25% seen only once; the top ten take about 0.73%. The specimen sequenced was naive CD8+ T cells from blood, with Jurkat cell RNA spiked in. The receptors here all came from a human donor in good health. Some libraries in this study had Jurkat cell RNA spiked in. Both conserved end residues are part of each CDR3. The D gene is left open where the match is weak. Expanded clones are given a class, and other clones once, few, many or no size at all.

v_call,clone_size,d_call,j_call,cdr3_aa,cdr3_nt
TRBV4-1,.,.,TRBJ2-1,CASTTPVQSAPNEQFF,TGCGCCAGCACCACGCCGGTACAGTCGGCCCCCAATGAGCAGTTCTTC
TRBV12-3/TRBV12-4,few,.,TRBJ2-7,CASSLSGDPSYEQYF,TGTGCCAGCAGTTTGTCGGGGGACCCCTCCTACGAGCAGTACTTC
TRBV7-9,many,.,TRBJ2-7,CASSRDVSYEQYF,TGTGCCAGCAGCAGAGACGTATCCTACGAGCAGTACTTC
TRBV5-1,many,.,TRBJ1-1,CASSLNLGGTEAFF,TGCGCCAGCAGCTTAAACCTAGGGGGCACTGAAGCTTTCTTT
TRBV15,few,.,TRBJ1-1,CATSEKATGLNTEAFF,TGTGCCACCAGCGAAAAGGCTACAGGCCTGAACACTGAAGCTTTCTTT
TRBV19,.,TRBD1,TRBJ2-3,CASSIGDRGSDTQYF,TGTGCCAGTAGTATTGGAGACAGGGGGTCAGATACGCAGTATTTT
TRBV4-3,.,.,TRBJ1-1,CASSQGVGDMNTEAYF,TGCGCCAGCAGCCAAGGTGTGGGGGACATGAACACTGAAGCTTACTTT
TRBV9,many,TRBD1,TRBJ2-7,CASSVEGTGGSYEQYF,TGTGCCAGCAGCGTAGAAGGGACAGGGGGTTCCTACGAGCAGTACTTC
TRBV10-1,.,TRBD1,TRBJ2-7,CASSERTGTKQYF,TGCGCCAGCAGTGAGCGGACAGGTACGAAGCAGTACTTC
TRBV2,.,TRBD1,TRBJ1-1,CASQESGGPGTEAFF,TGTGCCAGCCAAGAATCAGGGGGTCCCGGCACTGAAGCTTTCTTT
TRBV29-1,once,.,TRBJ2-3,CSAVGGTRCF,TGCAGCGCCGTTGGGGGTACGCGGTGTTTT
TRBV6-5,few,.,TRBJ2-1,CASSFGTWEIF,TGTGCCAGCAGTTTCGGGACTTGGGAGATCTTC
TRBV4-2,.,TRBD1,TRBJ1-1,CASSQDQWTGRGTEAFF,TGTGCCAGCAGCCAAGATCAGTGGACAGGGAGGGGGACTGAAGCTTTCTTT
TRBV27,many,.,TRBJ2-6,CASSLAGANVLTF,TGTGCCAGCAGTCTTGCTGGGGCCAACGTCCTGACTTTC
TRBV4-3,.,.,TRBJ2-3,CASSDLVSAPTQYF,TGCGCCAGCAGCGACCTTGTCAGCGCTCCTACGCAGTATTTT
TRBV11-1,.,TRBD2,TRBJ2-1,CASSLLAGGSNEQFF,TGTGCCAGCAGCCTCCTAGCGGGCGGTTCCAATGAGCAGTTCTTC
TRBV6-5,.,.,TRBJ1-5,CASSQGFGQPQHF,TGTGCCAGCAGCCAGGGTTTTGGGCAGCCCCAGCATTTT
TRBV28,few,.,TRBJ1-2,CATRPQSNYGYTF,TGTGCCACCCGTCCCCAGAGTAACTATGGCTACACCTTC
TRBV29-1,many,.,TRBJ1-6,CSVLTGGYNSPLHF,TGCAGCGTGCTTACGGGGGGGTATAATTCACCCCTCCACTTT
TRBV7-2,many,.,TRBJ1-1,CASRTWLNTEAFF,TGTGCCAGCAGAACTTGGCTGAACACTGAAGCTTTCTTT
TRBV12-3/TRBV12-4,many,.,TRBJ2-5,CASSYDQETQYF,TGTGCCAGCAGTTACGACCAAGAGACCCAGTACTTC
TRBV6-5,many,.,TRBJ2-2,CASSYYDGSTGELFF,TGTGCCAGCAGTTACTATGACGGAAGTACCGGGGAGCTGTTTTTT
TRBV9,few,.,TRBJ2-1,CASSMLDEQFF,TGTGCCAGCAGCATGCTGGATGAGCAGTTCTTC
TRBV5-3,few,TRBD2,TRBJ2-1,CASSPLAGEQFF,TGTGCCAGCAGCCCCTTAGCGGGAGAGCAGTTCTTC
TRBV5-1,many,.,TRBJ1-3,CASSLDSPYLSGNTIYF,TGCGCCAGCAGCTTGGATTCCCCATACCTCTCTGGAAACACCATATATTTT
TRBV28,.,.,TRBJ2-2,CASSFRGLTKEELFF,TGTGCCAGCAGTTTCCGTGGGTTAACAAAGGAGGAGCTGTTTTTT
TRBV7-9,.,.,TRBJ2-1,CASSLARSGDEQFF,TGTGCCAGCAGCTTAGCGCGTAGCGGCGATGAGCAGTTCTTC
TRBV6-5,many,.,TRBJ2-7,CASMSKAYEQYF,TGTGCCAGCATGAGCAAAGCCTACGAGCAGTACTTC
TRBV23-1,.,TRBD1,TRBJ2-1,CASSQLYQGQTYNEQFF,TGCGCCAGCAGTCAATTGTATCAGGGACAGACCTACAATGAGCAGTTCTTC
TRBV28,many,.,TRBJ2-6,CASSLPGHYSGANVLTF,TGTGCCAGCAGTTTGCCGGGCCACTACTCTGGGGCCAACGTCCTGACTTTC
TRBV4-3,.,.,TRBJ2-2,CASSQAHNTGELFF,TGCGCCAGCAGCCAAGCCCATAACACCGGGGAGCTGTTTTTT
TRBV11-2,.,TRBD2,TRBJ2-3,CASSLSVTLTSGSLTDTQYF,TGTGCCAGCAGCTTAAGCGTGACCCTGACTAGCGGGAGTTTGACAGATACGCAGTATTTT
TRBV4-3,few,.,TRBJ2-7,CASSHSRDTTYEQYF,TGCGCCAGCAGCCACTCCCGGGACACAACCTACGAGCAGTACTTC
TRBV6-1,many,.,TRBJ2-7,CASRQGRTYEQYF,TGTGCCAGCAGACAGGGCCGAACCTACGAGCAGTACTTC
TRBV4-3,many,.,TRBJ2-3,CASSQERSTDTQYF,TGCGCCAGCAGCCAAGAGAGGAGCACAGATACGCAGTATTTT
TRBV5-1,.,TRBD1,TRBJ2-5,CASSEADRGLGGTQYF,TGCGCCAGCAGCGAGGCGGACAGGGGGCTCGGAGGGACCCAGTACTTC